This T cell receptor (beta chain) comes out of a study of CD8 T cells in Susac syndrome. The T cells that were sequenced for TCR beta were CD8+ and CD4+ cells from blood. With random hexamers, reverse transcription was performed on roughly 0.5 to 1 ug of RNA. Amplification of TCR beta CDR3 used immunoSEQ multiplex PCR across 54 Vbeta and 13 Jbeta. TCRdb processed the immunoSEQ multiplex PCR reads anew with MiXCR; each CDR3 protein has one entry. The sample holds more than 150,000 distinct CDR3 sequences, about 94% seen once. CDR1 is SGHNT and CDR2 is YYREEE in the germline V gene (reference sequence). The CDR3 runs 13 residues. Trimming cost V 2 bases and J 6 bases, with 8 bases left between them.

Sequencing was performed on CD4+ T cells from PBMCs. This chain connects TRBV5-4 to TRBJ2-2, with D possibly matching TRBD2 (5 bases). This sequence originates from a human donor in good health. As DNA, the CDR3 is TGTGCCAGCAGCTTAGCGGTCCCCGGGGAGCTGTTTTTT. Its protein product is CASSLAVPGELFF.